This TCR beta chain was profiled in a study of blood T cell repertoires in COVID-19. On the study more broadly: Donors in the United States, Italy and Spain gave samples during acute or convalescent COVID-19. In each case, the material was cDNA or gDNA derived from T cells, B-cell-depleted T cells, or PBMCs.

The CDR3 has 15 amino acids. The V end lost 1 base, the J end lost 1 base, and 12 bases lay between the germline ends. Germline loops: CDR1 GTSNPN, CDR2 SVGIG (reference sequence). In the original analysis: Using reference gene primer amplification, nucleated cell counts were estimated. The protocol was immunoSEQ multiplex PCR, while the TCRdb copy is restricted to in-frame clones and leaves out a portion. V and J calls and clone size are given by that table; D and trimming were obtained from the DNA. The data show approximately 240,000 clones, with 70% to 90% seen just once and roughly 12% held by the top ten.

The source of this sequence is a woman in her late teens or twenties who had recovered from COVID-19. The chain joins TRBV30 to TRBJ2-3, with D tentatively TRBD1 (5 bases). The sequenced material came from peripheral blood. The CDR3 bases are TGTGCCTGGAGTGGGACACTTAGAGGCACAGATACGCAGTATTTT. Amino acid sequence: CAWSGTLRGTDTQYF.